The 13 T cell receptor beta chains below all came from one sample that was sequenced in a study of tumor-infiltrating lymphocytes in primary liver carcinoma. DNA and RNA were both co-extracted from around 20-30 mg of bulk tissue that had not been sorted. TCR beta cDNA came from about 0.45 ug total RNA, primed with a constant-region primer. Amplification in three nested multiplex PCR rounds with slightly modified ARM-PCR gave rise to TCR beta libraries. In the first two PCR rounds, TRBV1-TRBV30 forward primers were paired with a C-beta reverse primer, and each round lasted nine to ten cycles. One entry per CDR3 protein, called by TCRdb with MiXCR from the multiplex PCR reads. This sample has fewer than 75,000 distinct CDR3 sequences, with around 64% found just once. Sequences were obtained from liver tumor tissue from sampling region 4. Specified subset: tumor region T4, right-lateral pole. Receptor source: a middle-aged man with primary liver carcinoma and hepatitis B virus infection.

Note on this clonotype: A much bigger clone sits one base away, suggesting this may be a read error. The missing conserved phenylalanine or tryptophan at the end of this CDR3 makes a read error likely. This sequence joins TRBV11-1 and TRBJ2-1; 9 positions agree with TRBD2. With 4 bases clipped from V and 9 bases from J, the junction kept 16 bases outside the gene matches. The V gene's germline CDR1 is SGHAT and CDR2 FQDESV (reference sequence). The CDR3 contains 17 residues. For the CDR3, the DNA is TGTGCCAGCAGCTCCCCTCCTGGCGGGAGGGTCTTTAGTGAGCAGTTCCTC. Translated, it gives CASSSPPGGRVFSEQFL.

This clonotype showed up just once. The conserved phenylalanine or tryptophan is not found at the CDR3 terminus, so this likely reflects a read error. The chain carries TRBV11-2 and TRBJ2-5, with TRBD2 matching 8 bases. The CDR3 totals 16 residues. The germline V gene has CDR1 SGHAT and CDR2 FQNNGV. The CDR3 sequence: CASSQTTGGGKETQYS. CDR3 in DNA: TGCGCCAGCAGCCAAACTACTGGCGGGGGGAAAGAGACCCAGTACTCA.

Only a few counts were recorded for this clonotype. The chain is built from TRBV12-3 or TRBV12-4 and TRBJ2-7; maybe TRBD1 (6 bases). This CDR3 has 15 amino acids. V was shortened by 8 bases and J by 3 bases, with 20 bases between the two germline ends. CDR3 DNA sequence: TGTGCCAGCCGACTAAGGGACACAGGTATCTACGAGCAGTACTTC. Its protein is CASRLRDTGIYEQYF.

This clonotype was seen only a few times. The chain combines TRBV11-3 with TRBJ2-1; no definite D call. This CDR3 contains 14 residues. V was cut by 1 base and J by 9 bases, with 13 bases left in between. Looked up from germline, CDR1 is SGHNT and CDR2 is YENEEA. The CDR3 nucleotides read TGTGCCAGCAGCTTAGGAGTCTCGAACAGTGAGCAGTTCTTC. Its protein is CASSLGVSNSEQFF.

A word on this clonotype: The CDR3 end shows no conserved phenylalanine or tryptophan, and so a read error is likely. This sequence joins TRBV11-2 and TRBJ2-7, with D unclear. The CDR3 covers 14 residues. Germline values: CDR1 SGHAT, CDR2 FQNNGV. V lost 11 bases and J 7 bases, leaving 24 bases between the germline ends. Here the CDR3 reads CACSLDLGGWEQYY. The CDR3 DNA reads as TGTGCCTGTAGCTTAGATCTTGGTGGATGGGAGCAGTACTAC.

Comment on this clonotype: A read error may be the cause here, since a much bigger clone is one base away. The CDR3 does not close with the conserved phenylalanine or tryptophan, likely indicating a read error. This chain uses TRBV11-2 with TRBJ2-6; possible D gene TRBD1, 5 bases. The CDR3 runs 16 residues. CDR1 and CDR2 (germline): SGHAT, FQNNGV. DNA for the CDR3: TGCGCCAGCAGCTTATCGTCAGGGATTGGGGCCAACGTCCTGACTTAC. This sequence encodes CASSLSSGIGANVLTY.

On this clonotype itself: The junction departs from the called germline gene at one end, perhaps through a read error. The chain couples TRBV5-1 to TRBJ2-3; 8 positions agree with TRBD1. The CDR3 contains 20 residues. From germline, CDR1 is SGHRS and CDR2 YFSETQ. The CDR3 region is CASRLSGGDPALPSTGTQYF. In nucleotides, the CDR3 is TGCGCCAGCAGGCTTTCAGGGGGCGACCCTGCACTGCCTAGTACAGGTACGCAGTATTTC.

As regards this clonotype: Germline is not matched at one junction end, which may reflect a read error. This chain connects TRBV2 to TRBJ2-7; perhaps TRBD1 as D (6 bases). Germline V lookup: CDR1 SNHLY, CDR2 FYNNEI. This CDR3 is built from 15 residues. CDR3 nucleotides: TGTGCCAGCAGTAAGAACAGGGCGGCCTCCTACGAGCAATACTTC. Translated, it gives CASSKNRAASYEQYF.

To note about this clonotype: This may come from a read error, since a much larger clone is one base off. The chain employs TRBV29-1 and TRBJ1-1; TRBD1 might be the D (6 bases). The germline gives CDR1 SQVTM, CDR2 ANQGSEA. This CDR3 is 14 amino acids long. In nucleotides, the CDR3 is TGCAACGTTCTACTCCTCCAGGGGAGGAGTGAAGCTTTCTTT. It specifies CNVLLLQGRSEAFF. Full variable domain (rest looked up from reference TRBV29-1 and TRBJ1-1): SAVISQKPSRDICQRGTSLTIQCQVDSQVTMMFWYRQQPGQSLTLIATANQGSEATYESGFVIDKFPISRPNLTFSTLTVSNMSPEDSSIYLCNVLLLQGRSEAFFGQGTRLTVV.

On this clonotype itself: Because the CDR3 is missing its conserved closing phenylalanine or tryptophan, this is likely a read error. DNA of the CDR3: TGCGCCAGCAGCCAAGATCATAGCGATCAGCCCCAGCATTCT. Protein product: CASSQDHSDQPQHS. The rearrangement uses TRBV4-3 and TRBJ1-5; D not certain. The CDR3 loop spans 14 amino acids. CDR1 LGHNA and CDR2 YSLEER come from the germline V gene.

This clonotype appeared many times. The DNA for the CDR3 is TGTGCCAGCAGTTTAAGGCTAGCATCGACAGATACGCAGTATTTT. Its protein is CASSLRLASTDTQYF. The chain is built from TRBV12-3 or TRBV12-4 and TRBJ2-3; TRBD2 is a possible D gene (5 bases). V was pared by 2 bases and J by 3 bases, with 12 bases between. The CDR3 contains 15 residues.

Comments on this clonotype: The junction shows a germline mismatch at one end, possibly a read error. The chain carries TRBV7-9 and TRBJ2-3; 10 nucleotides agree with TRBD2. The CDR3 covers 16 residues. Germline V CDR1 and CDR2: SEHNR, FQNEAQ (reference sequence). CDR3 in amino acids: CVSTLHLAGGTDMQYF. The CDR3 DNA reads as TGTGTCAGCACCCTCCACTTAGCGGGAGGCACAGATATGCAGTATTTT.

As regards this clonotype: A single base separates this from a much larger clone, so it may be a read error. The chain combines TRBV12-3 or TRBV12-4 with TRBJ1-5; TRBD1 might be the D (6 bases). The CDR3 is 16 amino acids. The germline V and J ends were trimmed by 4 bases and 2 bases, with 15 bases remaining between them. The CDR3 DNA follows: TGTGCCAGCAGTTCTCCGGGACATGTTGGCAATCAGCCCCAGCATTTT. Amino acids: CASSSPGHVGNQPQHF.